The 3 T cell receptor beta chains below come from one sample, sequenced in a study of blood T cell repertoires in COVID-19 (dated by TCRdb to 2019 to 2021). Libraries came from the immunoSEQ multiplex PCR assay. TCRdb took this table from immuneACCESS and kept in-frame rearrangements with V and J called. Such tables lack part of the clones; where checked against another copy, unresolved V genes explain under half of the gap, and the rest is unexplained. For this sample the table gives fewer than 85,000 clones, of which over 70% were detected only once. Approximately 34% of the sample is taken by the ten largest. The sequenced sample consisted of peripheral blood. The receptors were sampled from a woman aged 70 to 79 with acute or convalescent COVID-19.

V is TRBV21-1 and J is TRBJ2-7; the table calls TRBD1, which could not be checked here. TRBV21-1 is a pseudogene locus. The CDR3 is 15 residues long. The CDR3, as DNA: TGTGCCAGCAGCCAAGAGGGACAGGGTTTGAAGGAGCAGTACTTC. It encodes CASSQEGQGLKEQYF.

CDR3 sequence: CASSPGQGSYEQYF. The CDR3 bases are TGTGCCAGCAGCCCAGGACAGGGATCCTACGAGCAGTACTTC. V gene TRBV3-1 (or the pseudogene TRBV3-2) combines with J gene TRBJ2-7; 8 bases line up with TRBD1. Germline loops: CDR1 LGHDT, CDR2 YNNKEL (reference sequence). This CDR3 has 14 residues. V gave up 4 bases and J gave up 1 base; unmatched junction bases: 3.

This chain's CDR3 is CASSLHTGLADEQYF. DNA of the CDR3: TGCGCCAGCAGCCTTCACACGGGACTAGCGGACGAGCAGTACTTC. This rearrangement joins TRBV4-1 to TRBJ2-7; TRBD2 agrees at 11 bases. Germline V gene lookup returns CDR1 MGHRA and CDR2 YSYEKL. V trimming: 4 bases; J trimming: 5 bases; junction bases outside the gene matches: 7. This CDR3 has 15 amino acids.